This entry is about one T cell receptor (beta chain). Antigen: not known. The germline V and J ends were trimmed by 5 bases and 1 base, with 15 bases remaining between them. The CDR3 covers 16 residues. Germline V gene data show CDR1 as SNHLY and CDR2 as FYNNEI. Sequencing was performed with immunoSEQ multiplex PCR; in TCRdb, only in-frame clones are kept and a portion is missing. The sample lists approximately 200,000 clones; roughly 93% were seen once. The sample originates from a study of T cell responses to AZD1222 COVID-19 vaccine. Study-level points and caveats: The study identified only six AZD1222 recipients as seropositive at baseline.

Sequencing used peripheral blood, obtained on day 0 of AZD1222 vaccination. The TCR sequence derives from an adult in good health. The chain links TRBV2 to TRBJ2-1; perhaps TRBD1 as D (6 bases). The CDR3 region is CASSLRGFWSYNEQFF. The CDR3 DNA reads TGTGCCAGCAGTCTCAGGGGTTTTTGGTCCTACAATGAGCAGTTCTTC.